This T cell receptor beta chain was identified in a study of control samples from healthy donors and cancer patients. TCRdb's table, derived via immunoSEQ multiplex PCR, lists solely in-frame clones and lacks some. The profile covers 65,000 to 80,000 clones, with about nine tenths appearing a single time and roughly 8.9% taken by the ten largest. V was trimmed by 4 bases and J by 8 bases, leaving 11 bases between them. The CDR3 loop spans 12 amino acids. Germline V lookup: CDR1 KGHSH, CDR2 LQKENI. J is TRBJ1-1 and V is TRBV18, with unresolved D. Specimen: PBMCs. This clonotype was sampled from a woman aged 50 to 60 with colorectal cancer. Here the CDR3 DNA reads TGTGCCAGCTCACTCGGGTTGGCAGAAGCTTTCTTT. Translation gives CASSLGLAEAFF.